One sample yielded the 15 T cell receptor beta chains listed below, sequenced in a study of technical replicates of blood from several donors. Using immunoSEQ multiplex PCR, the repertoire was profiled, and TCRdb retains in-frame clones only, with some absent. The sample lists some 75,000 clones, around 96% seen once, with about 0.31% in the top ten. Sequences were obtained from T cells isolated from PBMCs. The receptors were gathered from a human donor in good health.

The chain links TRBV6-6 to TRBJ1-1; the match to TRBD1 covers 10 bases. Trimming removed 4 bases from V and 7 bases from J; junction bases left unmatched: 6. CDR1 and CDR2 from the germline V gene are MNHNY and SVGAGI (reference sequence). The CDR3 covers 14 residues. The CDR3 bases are TGTGCCAGCAGTTGGACGGGGACAGGGGTTGAAGCTTTCTTT. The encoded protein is CASSWTGTGVEAFF.

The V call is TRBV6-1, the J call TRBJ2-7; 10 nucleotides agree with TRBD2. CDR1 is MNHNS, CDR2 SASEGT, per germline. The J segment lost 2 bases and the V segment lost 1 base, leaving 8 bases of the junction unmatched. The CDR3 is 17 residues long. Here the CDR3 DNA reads TGTGCCAGCAGTGAAGACCTAGCGGGAGAGTACGCCTACGAGCAGTACTTC. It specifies CASSEDLAGEYAYEQYF.

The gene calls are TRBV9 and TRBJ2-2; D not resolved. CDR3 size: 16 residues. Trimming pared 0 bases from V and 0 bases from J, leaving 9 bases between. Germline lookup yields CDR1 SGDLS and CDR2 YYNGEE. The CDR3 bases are TGTGCCAGCAGCGTAGACCAGGCCCCGAACACCGGGGAGCTGTTTTTT. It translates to CASSVDQAPNTGELFF.

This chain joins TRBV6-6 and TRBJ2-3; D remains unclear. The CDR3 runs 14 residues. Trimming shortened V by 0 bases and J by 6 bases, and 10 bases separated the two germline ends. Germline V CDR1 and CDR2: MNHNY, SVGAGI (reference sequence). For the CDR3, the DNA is TGTGCCAGCAGTTACTCGTCCTCGCGGGATACGCAGTATTTT. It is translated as CASSYSSSRDTQYF.

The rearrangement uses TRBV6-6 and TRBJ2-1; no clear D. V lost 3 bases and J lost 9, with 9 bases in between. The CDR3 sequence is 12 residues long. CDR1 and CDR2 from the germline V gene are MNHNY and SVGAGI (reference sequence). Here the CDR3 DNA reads TGTGCCAGCAGTTATAGAGGCGGTGAGCAGTTCTTC. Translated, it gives CASSYRGGEQFF.

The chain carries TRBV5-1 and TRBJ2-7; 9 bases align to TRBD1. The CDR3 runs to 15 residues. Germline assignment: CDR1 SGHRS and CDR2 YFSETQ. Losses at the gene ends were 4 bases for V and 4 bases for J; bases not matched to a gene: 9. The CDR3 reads CASSLDRGIGYEQYF. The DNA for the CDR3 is TGCGCCAGCAGCCTGGACAGGGGTATAGGGTACGAGCAGTACTTC.

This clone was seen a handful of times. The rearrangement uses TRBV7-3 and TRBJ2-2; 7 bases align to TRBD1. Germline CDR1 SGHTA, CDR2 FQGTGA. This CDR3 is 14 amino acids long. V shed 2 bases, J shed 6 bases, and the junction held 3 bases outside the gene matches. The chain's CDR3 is CASSLGDSPGELFF. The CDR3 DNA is TGTGCCAGCAGCTTAGGGGACAGTCCCGGGGAGCTGTTTTTT.

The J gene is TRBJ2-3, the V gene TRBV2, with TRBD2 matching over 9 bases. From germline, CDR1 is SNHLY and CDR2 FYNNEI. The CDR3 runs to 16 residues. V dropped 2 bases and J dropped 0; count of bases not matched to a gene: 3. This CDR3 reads CASSELAGWSTDTQYF. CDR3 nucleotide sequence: TGTGCCAGCAGTGAACTAGCGGGGTGGAGCACAGATACGCAGTATTTT.

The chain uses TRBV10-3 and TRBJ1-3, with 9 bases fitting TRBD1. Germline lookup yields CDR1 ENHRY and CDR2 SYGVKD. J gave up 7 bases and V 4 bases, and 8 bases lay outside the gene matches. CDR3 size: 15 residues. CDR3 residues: CAISVAQGADNTIYF. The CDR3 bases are TGTGCCATCAGTGTGGCACAGGGGGCGGATAACACCATATATTTT.

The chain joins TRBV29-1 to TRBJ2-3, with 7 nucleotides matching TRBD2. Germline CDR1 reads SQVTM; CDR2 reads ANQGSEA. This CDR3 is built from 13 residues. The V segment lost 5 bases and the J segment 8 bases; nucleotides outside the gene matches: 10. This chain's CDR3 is CSVLYGSSGTQYF. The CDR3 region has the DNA TGCAGCGTTTTATATGGTTCTAGCGGTACGCAGTATTTT.

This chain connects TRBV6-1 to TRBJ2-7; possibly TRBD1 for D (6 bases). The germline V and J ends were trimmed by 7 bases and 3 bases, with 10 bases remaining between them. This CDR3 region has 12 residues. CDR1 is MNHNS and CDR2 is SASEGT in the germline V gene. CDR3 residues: CASTATGYEQYF. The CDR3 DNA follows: TGTGCCAGCACTGCGACAGGCTACGAGCAGTACTTC.

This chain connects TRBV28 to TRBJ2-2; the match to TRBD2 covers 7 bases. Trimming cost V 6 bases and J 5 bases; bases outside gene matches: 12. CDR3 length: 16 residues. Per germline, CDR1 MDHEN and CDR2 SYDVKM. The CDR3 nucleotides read TGTGCCAGCAGCCCGAGGGGAGGGGTGGTAACCGGGGAGCTGTTTTTT. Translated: CASSPRGGVVTGELFF.

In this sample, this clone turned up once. CDR3 region: CASSLHRDSVSGANVLTF. In DNA form, the CDR3 reads TGTGCCAGCAGCCTCCACCGGGACAGTGTCTCTGGGGCCAACGTCCTGACTTTC. V is TRBV9 and J is TRBJ2-6; 7 bases line up with TRBD1. Germline V lookup: CDR1 SGDLS, CDR2 YYNGEE. With V trimmed by 4 bases and J by 0 bases, 10 bases remained unmatched. There are 18 residues in the CDR3.

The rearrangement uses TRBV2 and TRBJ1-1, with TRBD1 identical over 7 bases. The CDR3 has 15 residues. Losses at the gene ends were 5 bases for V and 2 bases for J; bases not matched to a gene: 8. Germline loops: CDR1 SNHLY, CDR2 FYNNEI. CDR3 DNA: TGTGCCAGCAGTCCAGAGACAGGGTCCAACACTGAAGCTTTCTTT. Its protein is CASSPETGSNTEAFF.

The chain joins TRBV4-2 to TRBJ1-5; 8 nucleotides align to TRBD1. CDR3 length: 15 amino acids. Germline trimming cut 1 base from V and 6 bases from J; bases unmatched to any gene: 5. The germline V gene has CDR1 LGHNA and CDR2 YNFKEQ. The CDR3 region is CASSQVRQGSQPQHF. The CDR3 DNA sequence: TGTGCCAGCAGCCAAGTCAGACAGGGGAGTCAGCCCCAGCATTTT.